Sequencing of this T cell receptor (beta chain) was carried out in a study of early T cells in non-severe SARS-CoV-2 infection. In this sample, this clonotype turned up many times. The CDR3 contains 13 residues. Germline assignment: CDR1 MNHEY and CDR2 SVGAGI. The V end lost 5 bases, the J end lost 3 bases, and 10 bases lay between the germline ends. cDNA molecules, individually, were tagged with unique molecular identifiers. TCRdb re-called the 5' RACE reads with MiXCR, one entry per CDR3 protein. The profile shows roughly 66,000 distinct CDR3 sequences, approximately 9% of them singletons. The specimen sequenced was whole blood. This sequence joins TRBV6-5 and TRBJ1-2; tentative D call: TRBD1 (6 bases). The sequence was obtained from an adult who was a healthcare worker with PCR-confirmed SARS-CoV-2 infection or an uninfected control (not recorded which). The CDR3 nucleotides read TGTGCCAGCAGTCCGGGGGCGGACTATGGCTACACCTTC. Protein: CASSPGADYGYTF.